The next 12 T cell receptor beta chains were all read from a single sample in a study of T-cell memory formation after mild COVID-19. TCRdb analysed the 5' RACE reads with MiXCR anew, one entry per CDR3 protein. There are around 420,000 distinct CDR3 sequences in the sample; 24% occur only once, and 8.5% to 9% lies in the top ten. The sequencing input was PBMCs or a T cell subset sorted from them (not recorded which). These TCRs come from an adult woman who had mild COVID-19 (a few samples of this study predate the infection). Cell type and time point are not known.

The chain couples TRBV5-1 to TRBJ1-1, with TRBD1 identical over 7 bases. The V gene's germline CDR1 is SGHRS and CDR2 YFSETQ. The CDR3 is made up of 14 amino acids. J gave up 8 bases and V 0 bases, and 7 bases lay outside the gene matches. The CDR3 sequence is CASSLEDRIVEAFF. The CDR3 coding sequence is TGCGCCAGCAGCTTGGAGGACAGGATTGTGGAAGCTTTCTTT. The whole variable domain, filled in from reference TRBV5-1 and TRBJ1-1, reads KAGVTQTPRYLIKTRGQQVTLSCSPISGHRSVSWYQQTPGQGLQFLFEYFSETQRNKGNFPGRFSGRQFSNSRSEMNVSTLELGDSALYLCASSLEDRIVEAFFGQGTRLTVV.

There are a few counts of this clonotype. The chain recombines TRBV30 with TRBJ1-2; D perhaps matches TRBD1 (5 bases). Germline V lookup: CDR1 GTSNPN, CDR2 SVGIG (reference sequence). The ends were cut back, 1 base at V and 4 bases at J, with 16 bases in the middle. This CDR3 has 15 residues. The CDR3 coding sequence is TGTGCCTGGAGTGGACGCTCCCCGGGGGGCTATGGCTACACCTTC. Encoded protein: CAWSGRSPGGYGYTF.

This rearrangement joins TRBV27 to TRBJ2-7, with a tentative D call TRBD1 (5 bases). Trimming removed 5 bases from V and 6 bases from J, with 14 bases in between. Germline V gene lookup returns CDR1 MNHEY and CDR2 SMNVEV (reference sequence). The CDR3 consists of 13 residues. DNA of the CDR3: TGTGCCAGCAGTACAACGACAGCTTCCGAGCAGTACTTC. Its protein product is CASSTTTASEQYF.

This clonotype was recorded a few times. V usage is TRBV4-1 and J usage is TRBJ2-7; TRBD1 matches at 7 bases. From germline, CDR1 is MGHRA and CDR2 YSYEKL. The CDR3 extends over 16 amino acids. After removal of 1 base from V and 0 bases from J, the junction contained 6 bases not matched to a gene. The CDR3 DNA follows: TGCGCCAGCAGCCAAGGACAGGGCACAGACTCCTACGAGCAGTACTTC. The encoded protein is CASSQGQGTDSYEQYF.

V and J are TRBV7-3 and TRBJ2-6; D call uncertain. Trimming pared 6 bases from V and 0 bases from J, leaving 3 bases between. CDR1 and CDR2 from the germline V gene are SGHTA and FQGTGA. The CDR3 loop spans 13 amino acids. CDR3 amino acids: CASRYSGANVLTF. The CDR3 DNA reads as TGTGCCAGCAGATACTCTGGGGCCAACGTCCTGACTTTC.

In this sample, this clonotype turned up many times. This sequence joins TRBV5-1 and TRBJ2-4; no clear D gene. There are 13 residues in the CDR3. V was cut by 0 bases and J by 1 base, with 2 bases left in between. CDR1 and CDR2 from the germline V gene are SGHRS and YFSETQ. CDR3 nucleotides: TGCGCCAGCAGCTTGGGGGCCAAAAACATTCAGTACTTC. The encoded protein is CASSLGAKNIQYF.

The chain combines TRBV5-6 with TRBJ2-7; D might be TRBD1 (6 bases). Trimming took 3 bases from V and 6 from J, leaving 22 bases between them. This CDR3 is built from 16 residues. Germline CDR1 SGHDT, CDR2 YYEEEE. As DNA, the CDR3 is TGTGCCAGCAGCTCACTAGGGGGTCCCCCAATGGGCGAGCAGTACTTC. Residues: CASSSLGGPPMGEQYF.

This clonotype was seen only a few times. V is TRBV9 and J is TRBJ2-3; a weak D match, TRBD2 (6 bases). Between the trimmed V and J ends, which lost 0 bases and 0 bases, there was a span of 8 bases. The germline V gene encodes CDR1 SGDLS and CDR2 YYNGEE. CDR3 length: 15 residues. CDR3 in amino acids: CASSVGAGSTDTQYF. CDR3 nucleotide sequence: TGTGCCAGCAGCGTAGGTGCGGGGAGCACAGATACGCAGTATTTT. The variable domain in full, with the rest retrieved from reference TRBV9 and TRBJ2-3, is DSGVTQTPKHLITATGQRVTLRCSPRSGDLSVYWYQQSLDQGLQFLIQYYNGEERAKGNILERFSAQQFPDLHSELNLSSLELGDSALYFCASSVGAGSTDTQYFGPGTRLTVL.

In this sample, this clonotype turned up a few times. V usage is TRBV27 and J usage is TRBJ2-5, with D perhaps TRBD2 (5 bases). The CDR3 contains 15 residues. V was cut by 7 bases and J by 4 bases, with 19 bases left in between. Germline V gene lookup returns CDR1 MNHEY and CDR2 SMNVEV (reference sequence). The CDR3 spells CASTPREGNRETQYF. The CDR3 coding sequence is TGTGCCAGCACCCCCCGAGAGGGAAATCGAGAGACCCAGTACTTC.

A few counts support this clonotype. This chain connects TRBV7-2 to TRBJ1-5, with a possible D match to TRBD1 (5 bases). Germline-derived CDR1 and CDR2 are SGHTA and FQGNSA. CDR3 length: 14 residues. The germline V and J ends were trimmed by 4 bases and 3 bases, with 10 bases remaining between them. CDR3 protein: CASSSGRHNQPQHF. The DNA of the CDR3 is TGTGCCAGCAGCTCGGGACGGCACAATCAGCCCCAGCATTTT.

The gene calls are TRBV20-1 and TRBJ1-5; 7 nucleotides match TRBD1. V lost 2 bases, J lost 2 bases, and 6 bases stayed unmatched. Germline V lookup: CDR1 DFQATT, CDR2 SNEGSKA (reference sequence). CDR3 length: 15 amino acids. The CDR3 nucleotides read TGCAGTGCTAGAACGACAGGGTTGGGCAATCAGCCCCAGCATTTT. This sequence encodes CSARTTGLGNQPQHF.

The sample holds one count of this clonotype. The chain carries TRBV3-1 and TRBJ1-5; no reliable D call. CDR1 is LGHDT, CDR2 YNNKEL, per germline (reference sequence). The CDR3 is 15 residues long. Deletions cut 1 base from V and 0 bases from J, with 7 bases between. CDR3 in amino acids: CASSQGAVSNQPQHF. CDR3 coding DNA: TGTGCCAGCAGCCAAGGGGCGGTTAGCAATCAGCCCCAGCATTTT.